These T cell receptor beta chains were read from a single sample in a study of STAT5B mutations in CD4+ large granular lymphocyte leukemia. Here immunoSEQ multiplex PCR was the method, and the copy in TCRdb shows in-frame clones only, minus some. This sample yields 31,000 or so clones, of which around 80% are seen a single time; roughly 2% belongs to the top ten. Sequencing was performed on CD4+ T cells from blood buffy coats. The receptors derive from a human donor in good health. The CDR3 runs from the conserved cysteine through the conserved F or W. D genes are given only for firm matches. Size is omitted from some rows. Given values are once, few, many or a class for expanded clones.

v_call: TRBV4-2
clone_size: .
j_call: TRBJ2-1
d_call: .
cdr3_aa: CASRLAQSNEQFF
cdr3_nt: TGTGCCAGCAGGCTAGCCCAAAGCAATGAGCAGTTCTTC

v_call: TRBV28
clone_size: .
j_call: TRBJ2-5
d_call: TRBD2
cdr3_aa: CASSPNGGAETQYF
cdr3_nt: TGTGCCAGCAGCCCGAACGGGGGGGCGGAGACCCAGTACTTC

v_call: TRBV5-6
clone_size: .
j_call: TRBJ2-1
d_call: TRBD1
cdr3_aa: CASSLGDRARNEQFF
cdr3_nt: TGTGCCAGCAGCTTGGGGGACAGGGCCCGCAATGAGCAGTTCTTC

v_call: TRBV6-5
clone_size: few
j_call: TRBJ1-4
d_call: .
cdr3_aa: CASQDWGEKLFF
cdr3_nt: TGTGCCAGCCAGGATTGGGGTGAAAAACTGTTTTTT

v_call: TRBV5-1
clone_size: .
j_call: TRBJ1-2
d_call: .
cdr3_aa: CASSGGADFYTF
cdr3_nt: TGCGCCAGCAGTGGAGGGGCAGACTTTTACACCTTC

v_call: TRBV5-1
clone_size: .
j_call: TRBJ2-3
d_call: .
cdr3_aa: CASSLASSGTDTQYF
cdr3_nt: TGCGCCAGCAGCTTGGCGTCTAGCGGCACAGATACGCAGTATTTT

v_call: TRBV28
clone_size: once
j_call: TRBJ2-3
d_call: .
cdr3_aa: CASSLSTPGATDTQYF
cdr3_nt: TGTGCCAGCAGTTTATCGACCCCAGGGGCCACAGATACGCAGTATTTT

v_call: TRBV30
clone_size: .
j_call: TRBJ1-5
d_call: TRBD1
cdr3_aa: CAWSVVGGRQPQHF
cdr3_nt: TGTGCCTGGAGTGTAGTAGGGGGCCGTCAGCCCCAGCATTTT

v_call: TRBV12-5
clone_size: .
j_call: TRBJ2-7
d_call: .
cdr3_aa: CASGGGNYEQYF
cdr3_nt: TGTGCTAGTGGTGGAGGGAACTACGAGCAGTACTTC

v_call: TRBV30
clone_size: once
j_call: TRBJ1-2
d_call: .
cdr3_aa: CAWGGQGPFYGYTF
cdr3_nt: TGTGCCTGGGGGGGGCAGGGGCCATTCTATGGCTACACCTTC

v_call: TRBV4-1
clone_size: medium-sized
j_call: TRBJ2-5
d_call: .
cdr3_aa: CASSQVATPQETQYF
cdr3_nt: TGCGCCAGCAGCCAAGTGGCAACCCCACAAGAGACCCAGTACTTC

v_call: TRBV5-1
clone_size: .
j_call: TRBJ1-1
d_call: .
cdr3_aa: CASSFGGVAFF
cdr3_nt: TGCGCCAGCAGCTTCGGAGGGGTAGCTTTCTTT

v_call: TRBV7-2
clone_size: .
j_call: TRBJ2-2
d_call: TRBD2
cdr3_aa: CASSFAGANTGELFF
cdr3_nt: TGTGCCAGCAGCTTTGCGGGGGCGAACACCGGGGAGCTGTTTTTT

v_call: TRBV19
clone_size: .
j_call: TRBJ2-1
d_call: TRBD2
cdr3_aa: CASSIGWRGGLHEQFF
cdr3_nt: TGTGCCAGTAGTATAGGATGGCGGGGGGGCCTCCATGAGCAGTTCTTC

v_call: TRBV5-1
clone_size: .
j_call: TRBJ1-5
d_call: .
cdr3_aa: CASSHGGGNQPQHF
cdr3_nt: TGCGCCAGCAGTCACGGGGGGGGCAATCAGCCCCAGCATTTT

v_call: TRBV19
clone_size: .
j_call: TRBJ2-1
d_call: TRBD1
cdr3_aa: CASSMLGTGNDNEQFF
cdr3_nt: TGTGCCAGTAGTATGCTGGGGACAGGGAATGACAATGAGCAGTTCTTC

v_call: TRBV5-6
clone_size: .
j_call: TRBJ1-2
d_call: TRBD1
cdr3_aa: CASSLVAGGGYGYTF
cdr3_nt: TGTGCCAGCAGCTTGGTGGCAGGGGGAGGCTATGGCTACACCTTC

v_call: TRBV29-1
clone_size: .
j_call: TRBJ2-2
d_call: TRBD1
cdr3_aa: CSKISGGRAGELFF
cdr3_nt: TGCAGCAAAATTTCAGGGGGTAGGGCCGGGGAGCTGTTTTTT

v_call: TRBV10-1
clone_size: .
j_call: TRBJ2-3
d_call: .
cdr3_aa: CASSLGGTDTQYF
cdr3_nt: TGCGCCAGCAGTCTTGGGGGCACAGATACGCAGTATTTT

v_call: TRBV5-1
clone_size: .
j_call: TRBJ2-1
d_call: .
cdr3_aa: CASSLERRAYNEQFF
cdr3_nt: TGCGCCAGCAGCTTGGAGCGAAGAGCCTACAATGAGCAGTTCTTC

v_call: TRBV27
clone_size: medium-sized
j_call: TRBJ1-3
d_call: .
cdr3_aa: CASRPTAGNTIYF
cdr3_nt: TGTGCCAGCAGGCCGACAGCTGGAAACACCATATATTTT

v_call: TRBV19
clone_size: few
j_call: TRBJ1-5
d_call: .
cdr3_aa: CASSKGPDSNQPQHF
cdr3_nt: TGTGCCAGTAGTAAGGGTCCTGATAGCAATCAGCCCCAGCATTTT

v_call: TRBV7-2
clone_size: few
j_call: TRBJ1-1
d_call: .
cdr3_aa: CASSLFEGVGPEAFF
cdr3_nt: TGTGCCAGCAGCTTATTCGAGGGGGTAGGACCTGAAGCTTTCTTT

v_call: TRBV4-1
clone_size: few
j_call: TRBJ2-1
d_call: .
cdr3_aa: CASSLSLGEQFF
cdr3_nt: TGCGCCAGCAGCCTCAGTCTGGGTGAGCAGTTCTTC

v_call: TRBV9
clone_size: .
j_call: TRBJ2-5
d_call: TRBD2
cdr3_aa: CASSGGAPGLAGQETQYF
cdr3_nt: TGTGCCAGCAGCGGTGGGGCCCCGGGACTAGCGGGACAAGAGACCCAGTACTTC

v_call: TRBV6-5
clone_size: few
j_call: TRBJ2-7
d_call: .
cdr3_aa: CASRNLAISSYEQYF
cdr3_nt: TGTGCCAGCAGAAACTTAGCGATAAGCTCCTACGAGCAGTACTTC

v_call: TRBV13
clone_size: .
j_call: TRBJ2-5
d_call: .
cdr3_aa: CASSTTVTETQYF
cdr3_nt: TGTGCCAGCAGCACGACAGTTACAGAGACCCAGTACTTC

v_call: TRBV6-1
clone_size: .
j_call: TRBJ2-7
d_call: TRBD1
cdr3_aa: CASGDRGGYEQYF
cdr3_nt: TGTGCCAGTGGAGACAGGGGGGGCTACGAGCAGTACTTC

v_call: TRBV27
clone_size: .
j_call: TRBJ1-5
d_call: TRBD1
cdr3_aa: CASRGTGSFNQPQHF
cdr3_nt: TGTGCCAGCAGAGGGACAGGGAGCTTCAATCAGCCCCAGCATTTT

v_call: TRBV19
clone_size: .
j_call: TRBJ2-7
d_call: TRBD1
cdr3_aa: CASSIRQGRTDEQYF
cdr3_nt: TGTGCCAGTAGTATCAGACAGGGACGGACCGACGAGCAGTACTTC

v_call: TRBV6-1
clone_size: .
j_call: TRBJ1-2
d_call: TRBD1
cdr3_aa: CASSGARDRAQAGYGYTF
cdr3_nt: TGTGCCAGCAGTGGGGCCCGGGACAGGGCCCAAGCGGGCTATGGCTACACCTTC

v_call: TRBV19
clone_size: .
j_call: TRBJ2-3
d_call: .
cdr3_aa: CASTPSGTDTQYF
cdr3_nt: TGTGCCAGTACTCCTAGCGGCACAGATACGCAGTATTTT

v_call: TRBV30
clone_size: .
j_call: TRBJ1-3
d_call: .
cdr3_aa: CAWSFTAGNTIYF
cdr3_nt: TGTGCCTGGAGTTTTACAGCTGGAAACACCATATATTTT

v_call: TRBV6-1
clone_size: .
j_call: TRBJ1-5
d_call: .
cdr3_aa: CASPQRGRSNQPQHF
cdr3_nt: TGTGCCAGCCCCCAGAGGGGGAGGAGCAATCAGCCCCAGCATTTT

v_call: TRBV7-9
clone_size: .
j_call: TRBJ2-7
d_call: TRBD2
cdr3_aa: CASTRGEGYEQYF
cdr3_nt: TGTGCCAGCACCCGCGGGGAGGGGTACGAGCAGTACTTC

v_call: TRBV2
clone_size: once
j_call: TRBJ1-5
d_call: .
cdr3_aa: CASEAAGRQPQHF
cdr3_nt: TGTGCCAGCGAAGCAGCGGGGCGTCAGCCCCAGCATTTT

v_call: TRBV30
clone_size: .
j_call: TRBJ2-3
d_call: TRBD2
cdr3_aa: CAWSFGLAGGGDTQYF
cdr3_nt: TGTGCCTGGAGTTTCGGACTAGCGGGGGGAGGGGATACGCAGTATTTT

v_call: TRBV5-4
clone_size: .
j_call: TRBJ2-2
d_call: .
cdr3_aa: CASSAITGELFF
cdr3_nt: TGTGCCAGCAGCGCCATCACCGGGGAGCTGTTTTTT

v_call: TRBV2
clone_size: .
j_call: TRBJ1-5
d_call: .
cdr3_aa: CASSESMGNQPQHF
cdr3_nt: TGTGCCAGCAGTGAAAGTATGGGGAATCAGCCCCAGCATTTT

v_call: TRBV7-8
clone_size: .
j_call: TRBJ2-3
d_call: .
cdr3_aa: CASSSRGLHYF
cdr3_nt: TGTGCCAGCAGTTCTCGAGGGCTCCATTATTTT

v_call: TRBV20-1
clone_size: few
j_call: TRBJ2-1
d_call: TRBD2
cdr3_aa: CSATSQDEQFF
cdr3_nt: TGCAGTGCGACTAGCCAGGATGAGCAGTTCTTC

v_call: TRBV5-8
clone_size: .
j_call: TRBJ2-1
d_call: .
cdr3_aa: CASSRGTVPQQFF
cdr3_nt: TGTGCCAGCAGTCGGGGCACGGTACCTCAGCAGTTCTTC

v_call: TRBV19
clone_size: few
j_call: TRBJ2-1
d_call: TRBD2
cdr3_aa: CASSIGGRAFEQFF
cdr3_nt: TGTGCCAGTAGTATCGGCGGGAGGGCCTTTGAGCAGTTCTTC

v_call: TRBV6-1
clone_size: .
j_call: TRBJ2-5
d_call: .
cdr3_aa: CASSEEGRQKETQYF
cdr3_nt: TGTGCCAGCAGTGAAGAGGGGAGGCAGAAAGAGACCCAGTACTTC

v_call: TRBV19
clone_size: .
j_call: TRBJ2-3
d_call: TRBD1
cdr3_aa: CASSRGQTTDTQYF
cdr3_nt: TGTGCCAGTAGTAGGGGACAGACCACAGATACGCAGTATTTT

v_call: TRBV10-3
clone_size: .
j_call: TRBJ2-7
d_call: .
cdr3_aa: CAIGIYEQYF
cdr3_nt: TGTGCCATCGGAATCTACGAGCAGTACTTC

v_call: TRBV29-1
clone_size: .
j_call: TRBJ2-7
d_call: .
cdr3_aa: CSAHLGTPQHGQYF
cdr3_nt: TGCAGCGCCCACCTTGGGACCCCACAGCACGGGCAGTACTTC

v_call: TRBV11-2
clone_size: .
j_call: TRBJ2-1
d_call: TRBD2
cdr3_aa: CASSLARARLANEQFF
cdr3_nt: TGTGCCAGCAGCTTAGCCCGGGCCCGACTAGCAAATGAGCAGTTCTTC

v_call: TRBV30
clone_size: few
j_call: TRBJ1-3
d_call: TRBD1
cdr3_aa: CAWSHDRGHNTIYF
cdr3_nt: TGTGCCTGGAGTCACGACAGGGGGCACAACACCATATATTTT

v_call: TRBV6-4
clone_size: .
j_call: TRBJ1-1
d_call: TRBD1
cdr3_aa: CASRAQGQGGTEAFF
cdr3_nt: TGTGCCAGCAGAGCGCAAGGACAGGGAGGCACTGAAGCTTTCTTT

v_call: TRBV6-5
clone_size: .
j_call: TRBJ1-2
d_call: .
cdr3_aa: CASTPTGNYGYTF
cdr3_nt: TGTGCCAGCACTCCTACAGGGAACTATGGCTACACCTTC

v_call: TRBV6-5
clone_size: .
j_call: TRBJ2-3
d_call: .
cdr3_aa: CASRYTQYF
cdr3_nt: TGTGCCAGTAGGTATACGCAGTATTTT

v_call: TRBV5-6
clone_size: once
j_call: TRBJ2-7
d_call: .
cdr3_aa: CASSPRGLPYEQYF
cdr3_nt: TGTGCCAGCAGCCCCCGGGGACTGCCATACGAGCAGTACTTC

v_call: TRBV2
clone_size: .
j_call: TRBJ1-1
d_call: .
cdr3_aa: CASYGRGLNTEAFF
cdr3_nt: TGTGCCAGCTATGGACGAGGCCTGAACACTGAAGCTTTCTTT

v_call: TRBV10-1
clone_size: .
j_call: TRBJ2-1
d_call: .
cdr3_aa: CASSGRFGPYNEQFF
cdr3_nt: TGCGCCAGCAGCGGGCGTTTCGGGCCCTACAATGAGCAGTTCTTC

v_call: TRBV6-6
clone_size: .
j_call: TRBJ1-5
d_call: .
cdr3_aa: CASSPRGGRQPQHF
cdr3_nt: TGTGCCAGCAGTCCGCGGGGGGGAAGGCAGCCCCAGCATTTT

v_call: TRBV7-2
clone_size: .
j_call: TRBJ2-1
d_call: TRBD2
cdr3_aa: CASSLAGLARNEQFF
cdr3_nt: TGTGCCAGCAGCTTAGCGGGACTAGCGAGGAATGAGCAGTTCTTC

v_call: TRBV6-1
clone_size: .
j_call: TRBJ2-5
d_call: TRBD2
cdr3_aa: CASSVAGGKETQYF
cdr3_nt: TGTGCCAGCAGTGTTGCGGGAGGGAAGGAGACCCAGTACTTC

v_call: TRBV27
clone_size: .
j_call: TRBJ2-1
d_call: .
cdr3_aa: CASSFLSSVAAAGEQFF
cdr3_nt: TGTGCCAGCAGTTTCCTCTCTAGCGTTGCAGCAGCAGGTGAGCAGTTCTTC

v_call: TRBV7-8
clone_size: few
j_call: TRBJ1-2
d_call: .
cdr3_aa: CASSPGRFGYGYTF
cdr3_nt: TGTGCCAGCTCCCCCGGCAGGTTCGGCTATGGCTACACCTTC